Reported below is one T cell receptor beta chain. Its target is unknown. Expressed TCRB transcripts got sequenced, as all isolated RNA was reverse transcribed. Sequencing was performed with immunoSEQ multiplex PCR; in TCRdb, only in-frame clones are kept and a portion is missing. The data hold 350,000 to 400,000 clones, with 10% to 15% observed a single time. The data stem from a study of beta chain features in type 1 diabetes. General study results and limits: Significant though moderate, a shortening of TCRB CDR3s appeared in all four CD4+ subsets of Type 1 diabetes patients. The naive, central memory and Treg TCRB repertoires of patients appeared to be more similar to one another than those of healthy donors.

The CDR3 spans 15 residues. V was clipped by 5 bases and J by 9 bases; unmatched bases: 8. CDR1 is SGHTA, CDR2 FQGNSA, per germline. Donors contributed one heparinised blood draw apiece, averaging about 120 mL. The chain couples TRBV7-2 to TRBJ2-6, with TRBD1 matching over 9 bases. Specimen: naive CD4+ T cells from blood. The sequence was collected from a woman aged 18-29 years with type 1 diabetes. CDR3 sequence reads: CASSAQGALINVLTF. CDR3 DNA: TGTGCCAGCAGCGCACAGGGGGCGCTTATCAACGTCCTGACTTTC. The variable domain in full, completed from reference TRBV7-2 and TRBJ2-6, reads GAGVSQSPSNKVTEKGKDVELRCDPISGHTALYWYRQSLGQGLEFLIYFQGNSAPDKSGLPSDRFSAERTGGSVSTLTIQRTQQEDSAVYLCASSAQGALINVLTFGAGSRLTVL.